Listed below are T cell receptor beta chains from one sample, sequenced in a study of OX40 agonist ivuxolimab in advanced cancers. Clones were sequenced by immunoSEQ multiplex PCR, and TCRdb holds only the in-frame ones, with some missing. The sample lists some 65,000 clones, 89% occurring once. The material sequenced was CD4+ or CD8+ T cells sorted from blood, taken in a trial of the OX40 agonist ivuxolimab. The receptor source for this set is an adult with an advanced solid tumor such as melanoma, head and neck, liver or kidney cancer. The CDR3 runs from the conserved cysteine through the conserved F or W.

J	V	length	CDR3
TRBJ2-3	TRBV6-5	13	CASRTGGTDTQYF
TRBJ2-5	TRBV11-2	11	CASSQSETQYF
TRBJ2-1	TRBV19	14	CASSIRVPLNEQFF
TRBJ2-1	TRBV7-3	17	CASSHGGSGRSHNEQFF
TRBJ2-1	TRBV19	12	CASSLKIGEQFF
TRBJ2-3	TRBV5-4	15	CASSFPGLRTDTQYF
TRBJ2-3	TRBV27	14	CASSSGGGTDTQYF
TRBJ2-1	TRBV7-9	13	CASYGGLAGEQFF
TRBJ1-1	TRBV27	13	CASSFGMSAEAFF
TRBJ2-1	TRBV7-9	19	CARNRVGAGVDSGHNEQFF
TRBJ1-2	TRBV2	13	CASRGSGPYGYTF
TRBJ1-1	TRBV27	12	CASSHSGGEAFF
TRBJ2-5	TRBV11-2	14	CASSWVLEIETQYF
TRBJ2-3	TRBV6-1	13	CASSRQITDTQYF
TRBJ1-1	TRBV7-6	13	CASSQEGAGGTFF
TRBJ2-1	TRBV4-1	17	CASSQAPPGGSYNEQFF
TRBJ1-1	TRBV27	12	CASKGLSTEAFF
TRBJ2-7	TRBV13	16	CASSAFGTALSYEQYF
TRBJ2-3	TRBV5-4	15	CASSFLGGSTDTQYF
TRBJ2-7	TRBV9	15	CASSVEGRETYEQYF
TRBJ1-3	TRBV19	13	CACASSPGNTIYF
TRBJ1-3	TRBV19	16	CASSIPLRGSGNTIYF
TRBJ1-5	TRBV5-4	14	CASSLGPADQPQHF
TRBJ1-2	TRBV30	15	CAWSTHPFDGDGYTF
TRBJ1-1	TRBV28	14	CASSQGGDGTEAFF
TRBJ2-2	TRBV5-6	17	CASSPSSGGANTGELFF
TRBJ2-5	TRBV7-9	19	CASSPRERGQGGRAETQYF
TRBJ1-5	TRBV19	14	CASSILDRNQPQHF
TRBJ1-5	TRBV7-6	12	CASSLPGGPQHF
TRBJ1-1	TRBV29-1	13	CSVEDRWSAEAFF
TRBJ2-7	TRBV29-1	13	CSVEGHPEYEQYF
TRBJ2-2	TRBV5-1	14	CASSSWADSGELFF
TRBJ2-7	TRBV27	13	CASSLSVSTEQYF
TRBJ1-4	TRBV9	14	CASSEGQLNEKLFF
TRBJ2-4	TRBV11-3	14	CASSARDSKNIQYF
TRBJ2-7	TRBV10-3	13	CAISDSGPYEQYF
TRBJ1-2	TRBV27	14	CASSYHRDVNGYTF
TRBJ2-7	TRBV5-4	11	CASSLMSEQYF
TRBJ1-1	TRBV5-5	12	CASSLVGTEAFF
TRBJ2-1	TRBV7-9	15	CASSKTSGRDNEQFF
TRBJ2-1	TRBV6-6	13	CASSYSNFNEQFF
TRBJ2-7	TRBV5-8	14	CASSGQGLYYEQYF
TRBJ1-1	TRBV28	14	CASSFRQGGTEAFF
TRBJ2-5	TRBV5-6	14	CASRRVGQQETQYF
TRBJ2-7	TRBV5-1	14	CASSSGRATGEQYF
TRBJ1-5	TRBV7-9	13	CASSLGIAQPQHF
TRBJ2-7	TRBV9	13	CASSGGLVYEQYF
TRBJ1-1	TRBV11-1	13	CASSLITSSEAFF
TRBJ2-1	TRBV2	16	CASSEAEGLSYNEQFF